The next 27 T cell receptor beta chains were all read from a single sample in a study of blood T cell repertoires in COVID-19. Sequencing used immunoSEQ multiplex PCR; TCRdb keeps in-frame clones, though not all of them. The top ten clones hold approximately 2.3% of a sample with fewer than 300,000 clones, approximately 87% of them seen once. Sequencing was carried out using peripheral blood. Receptors originate from a woman aged 45-65 years with acute or convalescent COVID-19.

The V and J genes are TRBV5-5 and TRBJ2-7, with D possibly matching TRBD1 (6 bases). Germline CDR1 and CDR2: SGHKS and YYEKEE (reference sequence). The CDR3 runs to 16 residues. V was pared by 4 bases and J by 1 base, with 18 bases between. CDR3 nucleotide sequence: TGTGCCAGCAGCGTTGCGATCCCGGGACATTCCTACGAGCAGTACTTC. Protein product: CASSVAIPGHSYEQYF.

This clone turned up a few times. The chain carries TRBV7-3 and TRBJ2-1, with TRBD2 matching over 8 bases. This CDR3 comprises 16 residues. V lost 5 bases and J lost 2; bases outside the gene matches: 8. CDR1 is SGHTA, CDR2 FQGTGA, per germline. The CDR3 DNA sequence: TGTGCCAGCAGCCACAAACTAGCGGTACCCTACAATGAGCAGTTCTTC. The encoded protein is CASSHKLAVPYNEQFF.

This clone has a single count. The rearrangement uses TRBV9 and TRBJ2-3; TRBD2 might be the D (6 bases). V lost 0 bases and J 0 bases, leaving 8 bases between the germline ends. Germline loops: CDR1 SGDLS, CDR2 YYNGEE. This CDR3 region has 15 residues. CDR3 sequence (DNA): TGTGCCAGCAGCGTAGTAGCGGTTAGCACAGATACGCAGTATTTT. Its protein is CASSVVAVSTDTQYF.

The chain combines TRBV11-2 with TRBJ1-4; D gene ambiguous. CDR3 size: 15 residues. CDR1 and CDR2 (germline): SGHAT, FQNNGV. V lost 4 bases to trimming and J lost 7 bases, with 16 bases between them. The CDR3 sequence is CASSSQVVRGEKLFF. As DNA, the CDR3 is TGTGCCAGCAGCTCACAAGTTGTACGGGGTGAAAAACTGTTTTTT.

V and J are TRBV3-1 (or the pseudogene TRBV3-2) and TRBJ2-5; 13 nucleotides align to TRBD2. This CDR3 contains 17 residues. Germline values: CDR1 LGHDT, CDR2 YNNKEL (reference sequence). V lost 1 base and J lost 2; bases outside the gene matches: 4. In DNA form, the CDR3 reads TGTGCCAGCAGCCAAGGACTAGCGGGAGGCCAACAAGAGACCCAGTACTTC. Amino acids: CASSQGLAGGQQETQYF.

The rearrangement joins TRBV7-9 to TRBJ2-3, with 7 bases that match TRBD1. The CDR3 is 11 residues long. Germline CDR1 reads SEHNR; CDR2 reads FQNEAQ (reference sequence). The J segment lost 4 bases and the V segment lost 10 bases, leaving 2 bases of the junction unmatched. CDR3 sequence reads: CAIQGADTQYF. The CDR3 DNA is TGTGCCATCCAGGGGGCAGATACGCAGTATTTT.

The chain has TRBV9 and TRBJ2-3; 11 bases are shared with TRBD2. The CDR3 has 16 residues. Losses at the gene ends were 0 bases for V and 3 bases for J; bases not matched to a gene: 3. Germline-derived CDR1 and CDR2 are SGDLS and YYNGEE. CDR3 DNA sequence: TGTGCCAGCAGCGTAGGGGCTAGCGGGAGGACAGATACGCAGTATTTT. Translated: CASSVGASGRTDTQYF.

The chain recombines TRBV27 with TRBJ1-2; 9 bases agree with TRBD1. From germline, CDR1 is MNHEY and CDR2 SMNVEV (reference sequence). With V trimmed by 5 bases and J by 7 bases, 5 bases remained unmatched. This CDR3 spans 13 amino acids. CDR3 sequence: CASSGTGFRGYTF. CDR3 bases: TGTGCCAGCAGTGGGACAGGGTTTCGTGGCTACACCTTC.

The CDR3 DNA is TGTGCCAGCAGCCCGGAGACCACAGATACGCAGTATTTT. Translation: CASSPETTDTQYF. The rearrangement joins TRBV9 to TRBJ2-3; the D is unclear. The CDR3 loop spans 13 amino acids. Between the trimmed V and J ends, which lost 4 bases and 2 bases, there was a span of 8 bases. Germline values: CDR1 SGDLS, CDR2 YYNGEE.

V is TRBV4-2 and J is TRBJ2-3, with 9 positions matching TRBD2. The CDR3 sequence is 17 residues long. Germline V gene lookup returns CDR1 LGHNA and CDR2 YNFKEQ. After removal of 0 bases from V and 6 bases from J, the junction contained 10 bases not matched to a gene. The CDR3 loop reads CASSQDGAGGPVDTQYF. CDR3 nucleotide sequence: TGTGCCAGCAGCCAAGATGGGGCGGGAGGGCCGGTCGATACGCAGTATTTT.

This chain uses TRBV18 with TRBJ2-2; 7 nucleotides match TRBD1. With V trimmed by 3 bases and J by 0 bases, 1 base remained unmatched. Germline values: CDR1 KGHSH, CDR2 LQKENI. The CDR3 runs 15 residues. The CDR3 DNA is TGTGCCAGCTCACCTGGGACAGCGAACACCGGGGAGCTGTTTTTT. This gives the protein CASSPGTANTGELFF. Full variable domain (outside the CDR3, taken from reference TRBV18 and TRBJ2-2): NAGVMQNPRHLVRRRGQEARLRCSPMKGHSHVYWYRQLPEEGLKFMVYLQKENIIDESGMPKERFSAEFPKEGPSILRIQQVVRGDSAAYFCASSPGTANTGELFFGEGSRLTVL.

The rearrangement uses TRBV7-9 and TRBJ1-4; tentative D call: TRBD1 (5 bases). This CDR3 region has 15 residues. V dropped 2 bases and J dropped 7 bases, with 14 bases sitting between them. Per the germline V gene, CDR1 is SEHNR and CDR2 is FQNEAQ (reference sequence). The CDR3 here is CASSLWGRGGEKLFF. CDR3 nucleotides: TGTGCCAGCAGCTTATGGGGAAGGGGTGGTGAAAAACTGTTTTTT.

The chain links TRBV28 to TRBJ2-7; D perhaps matches TRBD2 (6 bases). CDR3 length equals 16 residues. The V end lost 5 bases, the J end lost 5 bases, and 22 bases lay between the germline ends. CDR1 is MDHEN and CDR2 is SYDVKM in the germline V gene. The chain's CDR3 is CASSPSSAPRSHEQYF. CDR3 nucleotide sequence: TGTGCCAGCAGTCCTTCTAGCGCCCCAAGGAGCCACGAGCAGTACTTC.

The chain combines TRBV18 with TRBJ1-1, with D perhaps matching TRBD1 (6 bases). V was shortened by 4 bases and J by 4 bases, with 10 bases between the two germline ends. Germline assignment: CDR1 KGHSH and CDR2 LQKENI. This CDR3 contains 13 residues. CDR3: CASSLRTATEAFF. The CDR3 DNA reads TGTGCCAGCTCACTCCGGACAGCCACTGAAGCTTTCTTT. Using reference TRBV18 and TRBJ1-1 for the parts outside the CDR3, the full variable domain is NAGVMQNPRHLVRRRGQEARLRCSPMKGHSHVYWYRQLPEEGLKFMVYLQKENIIDESGMPKERFSAEFPKEGPSILRIQQVVRGDSAAYFCASSLRTATEAFFGQGTRLTVV.

This chain connects TRBV4-3 to TRBJ1-3; D unresolved. This CDR3 is 16 amino acids long. The V gene's germline CDR1 is LGHNA and CDR2 YSLEER. V was shortened by 4 bases and J by 1 base, with 14 bases between the two germline ends. The CDR3 DNA reads as TGCGCCAGCAGCCCTTCTCCTTACAAATCTGGAAACACCATATATTTT. Translating it yields CASSPSPYKSGNTIYF.

The chain carries TRBV2 and TRBJ2-7, with 10 bases fitting TRBD1. V gave up 8 bases and J gave up 4 bases; unmatched junction bases: 5. The germline CDR1 and CDR2 sequences are SNHLY and FYNNEI. The CDR3 spans 13 residues. The CDR3 bases are TGTGCCAGCGCGGGACAGGGGACGTACGAGCAGTACTTC. Translated, it gives CASAGQGTYEQYF.

The V gene is TRBV6-5, the J gene TRBJ2-1, with D possibly being TRBD2 (6 bases). Germline loops: CDR1 MNHEY, CDR2 SVGAGI. V shed 5 bases and J shed 9 bases, with 17 bases lying between them. This CDR3 is 14 amino acids long. This CDR3 reads CASSKLGLGGEQFF. The CDR3 nucleotides read TGTGCCAGCAGTAAATTAGGCCTGGGGGGTGAGCAGTTCTTC.

As regards this clone: Additional DNA sequences in this sample encode the identical CDR3. This chain links TRBV28 with TRBJ1-5; D is uncertain. There are 12 residues in the CDR3. Trimming left V 3 bases short and J 7 bases short, with 7 bases between. Germline V lookup: CDR1 MDHEN, CDR2 SYDVKM. In nucleotides, the CDR3 is TGTGCCAGCAGTTTGGAGGGACAGCCCCAGCATTTT. Amino acids: CASSLEGQPQHF.

This chain uses TRBV18 with TRBJ2-3; 8 bases are a match to TRBD2. J was trimmed by 1 base and V by 1 base; bases with no gene match: 10. Germline CDR1 is KGHSH and CDR2 is LQKENI. The CDR3 has 18 amino acids. CDR3 nucleotides: TGTGCCAGCTCACCACTAAAACCGGGACTAGGACGCACAGATACGCAGTATTTT. Residues: CASSPLKPGLGRTDTQYF.

In the case of this clone: At the DNA level, this CDR3 is encoded by other sequences in the same sample as well. This chain connects TRBV10-3 to TRBJ2-7; TRBD1 is a possible D gene (6 bases). Trimming left V 3 bases short and J 3 bases short, with 6 bases between. The CDR3 runs to 12 residues. The germline V gene has CDR1 ENHRY and CDR2 SYGVKD. Here the CDR3 reads CAISEQGYEQYF. The CDR3, as DNA: TGTGCCATCAGTGAACAGGGCTACGAGCAGTACTTC.

The chain is built from TRBV28 and TRBJ1-6; perhaps TRBD1 as D (5 bases). V gave up 2 bases and J gave up 9 bases, with 5 bases separating them. CDR3 length equals 12 residues. Germline V gene data show CDR1 as MDHEN and CDR2 as SYDVKM. CDR3 loop: CASSLQGSPLHF. In nucleotides, the CDR3 is TGTGCCAGCAGTTTACAGGGTTCACCCCTCCACTTT.

V is TRBV21-1 and J is TRBJ1-5; the table names TRBD1, a call not compared with the DNA. TRBV21-1 is shown as a pseudogene. This CDR3 region has 19 residues. This CDR3 reads CASSKAGGVRTDSNQPQHF. In nucleotides, the CDR3 is TGTGCCAGCAGCAAAGCTGGTGGTGTTAGGACAGATAGCAATCAGCCCCAGCATTTT.

This clone was observed once. The CDR3: CASSFHRTGANVLTF. The CDR3 DNA sequence: TGTGCCAGCAGTTTTCATAGAACTGGGGCCAACGTCCTGACTTTC. This chain links TRBV28 with TRBJ2-6; D unclear. CDR1 MDHEN and CDR2 SYDVKM come from the germline V gene. Trimming stripped 3 bases from V and 2 bases from J, with 8 bases between. The CDR3 is made up of 15 amino acids.

The J gene is TRBJ2-1, the V gene TRBV29-1; 7 positions match TRBD2. J was trimmed by 1 base and V by 4 bases; bases with no gene match: 4. The CDR3 has 14 residues. Germline CDR1 and CDR2: SQVTM and ANQGSEA. CDR3 sequence reads: CSVALAVSYNEQFF. Here the CDR3 DNA reads TGCAGCGTTGCCCTAGCGGTATCCTACAATGAGCAGTTCTTC.

The CDR3 loop reads CASSFGLIEQYF. The CDR3 DNA follows: TGTGCCAGCAGTTTTGGACTAATCGAGCAGTACTTC. The chain is built from TRBV28 and TRBJ2-7, with D possibly being TRBD2 (6 bases). Germline V gene sequence: CDR1 MDHEN, CDR2 SYDVKM. The length of the CDR3 is 12 residues. V dropped 3 bases and J dropped 6 bases, with 9 bases sitting between them.

The CDR3 DNA follows: TGTGCCATCAGCTACGGGACTAGCGTATCGTACGAGCAGTACTTC. Encoded protein: CAISYGTSVSYEQYF. The chain carries TRBV10-3 and TRBJ2-7; TRBD2 agrees at 10 bases. The CDR3 contains 15 residues. Germline V lookup: CDR1 ENHRY, CDR2 SYGVKD. Trimming at V came to 6 bases and at J to 4 bases, leaving 9 bases not matched to a gene.

The chain uses TRBV27 and TRBJ2-7; 8 nucleotides agree with TRBD1. J gave up 2 bases and V 2 bases, and 8 bases lay outside the gene matches. The CDR3 has 16 residues. Germline CDR1 MNHEY, CDR2 SMNVEV (reference sequence). The CDR3 coding sequence is TGTGCCAGCAGTTTAAAACCCCCACAGGGGGCCTACGAGCAGTACTTC. Protein: CASSLKPPQGAYEQYF.